Below are 16 T cell receptor beta chains sequenced from a single sample in a study of blood T cell repertoires in COVID-19. Sequenced by immunoSEQ multiplex PCR; TCRdb stores in-frame clones only, minus some. There are 250,000 to 350,000 clones in the sample; about 86% occur only once, and around 16% lies in the top ten. The sequenced sample consisted of peripheral blood. These receptors all come from a person aged 65-85 years with COVID-19, enrolled during active disease.

This sequence joins TRBV2 and TRBJ2-1; D is perhaps TRBD1 (8 bases). In germline, CDR1 is SNHLY, CDR2 FYNNEI. With 6 bases removed from V and 7 bases from J, the gap between germline ends came to 13 bases. The CDR3 loop spans 13 amino acids. As DNA, the CDR3 is TGTGCCAGCAGGGTACAGGGGGGGAATGAGCAGTTCTTC. It codes for CASRVQGGNEQFF.

The chain couples TRBV5-5 to TRBJ1-6, with D hard to call. Trimming removed 6 bases at V and 7 bases at J, with 17 bases between. The CDR3 contains 15 residues. Germline V lookup: CDR1 SGHKS, CDR2 YYEKEE (reference sequence). In DNA form, the CDR3 reads TGTGCCAGCAACACCTTACCATCATACAATTCACCCCTCCACTTT. This codes for CASNTLPSYNSPLHF.

This clone was seen a handful of times. Different DNA sequences within this sample yield the same CDR3. The chain links TRBV5-1 to TRBJ2-7; D may be TRBD1 (7 bases). Germline loops: CDR1 SGHRS, CDR2 YFSETQ. The V and J ends lost 3 bases and 5 bases respectively, with 18 bases between them. The CDR3 consists of 15 residues. Here the CDR3 reads CASSWGVGDSDEQYF. The CDR3 DNA follows: TGCGCCAGCAGCTGGGGGGTAGGGGACAGCGACGAGCAGTACTTC.

The V and J genes are TRBV3-1 (or the pseudogene TRBV3-2) and TRBJ2-5, with 8 bases identical to TRBD1. This CDR3 spans 16 amino acids. V trimming: 3 bases; J trimming: 5 bases; junction bases outside the gene matches: 11. Germline values: CDR1 LGHDT, CDR2 YNNKEL (reference sequence). The CDR3 DNA is TGTGCCAGCAGCCAGGGAACGCAGGGGGCGAGGGAGACCCAGTACTTC. It is translated as CASSQGTQGARETQYF.

J is TRBJ2-7 and V is TRBV3-1 (or the pseudogene TRBV3-2), with TRBD2 matching 7 bases. Germline V CDR1 and CDR2: LGHDT, YNNKEL (reference sequence). Trimming took 7 bases from V and 3 from J; bases not matched to a gene: 9. CDR3 size: 14 residues. CDR3 sequence: CASTSSGLSYEQYF. The CDR3 region has the DNA TGTGCCAGCACAAGTAGCGGGCTAAGCTACGAGCAGTACTTC.

The chain has TRBV10-3 and TRBJ2-2; 12 positions match TRBD2. In germline, CDR1 is ENHRY, CDR2 SYGVKD. The CDR3 is 17 amino acids. V dropped 1 base and J dropped 4; count of bases not matched to a gene: 4. CDR3 DNA: TGTGCCATCAGTGAGTTTTCTAGCGGGAGGGGCACCGGGGAGCTGTTTTTT. It specifies CAISEFSSGRGTGELFF.

The rearrangement joins TRBV4-2 to TRBJ2-1; weak D call: TRBD2 (6 bases). The V gene's germline CDR1 is LGHNA and CDR2 YNFKEQ. V was clipped by 1 base and J by 0 bases, with 16 bases between them. The CDR3 has 18 amino acids. The CDR3 spells CASSQVIKRESSYNEQFF. The CDR3, as DNA: TGTGCCAGCAGCCAAGTAATTAAACGGGAGAGCTCCTACAATGAGCAGTTCTTC.

This clone appeared once. The rearrangement joins TRBV7-2 to TRBJ2-7; D might be TRBD2 (6 bases). Germline CDR1 and CDR2: SGHTA and FQGNSA. The CDR3 loop spans 15 amino acids. V was clipped by 5 bases and J by 0 bases, with 14 bases between them. The CDR3: CASSLGTPGSYEQYF. CDR3 nucleotide sequence: TGTGCCAGCAGCCTCGGGACTCCTGGCTCCTACGAGCAGTACTTC.

The V and J genes are TRBV27 and TRBJ1-1, with D tentatively TRBD1 (5 bases). The CDR3 sequence is 16 residues long. The V end lost 5 bases, the J end lost 6 bases, and 22 bases lay between the germline ends. The germline gives CDR1 MNHEY, CDR2 SMNVEV (reference sequence). CDR3 loop: CASSPKPQGLLSEAFF. The DNA for the CDR3 is TGTGCCAGCAGTCCTAAACCCCAGGGTTTGCTTTCTGAAGCTTTCTTT.

This chain joins TRBV7-2 and TRBJ2-7; 9 bases align to TRBD2. CDR1 is SGHTA, CDR2 FQGNSA, per germline. This CDR3 comprises 16 residues. V lost 0 bases, J lost 4 bases, and 7 bases stayed unmatched. CDR3 nucleotides: TGTGCCAGCAGCTTAGCGGGCGCGGGAGGGCCGTACGAGCAGTACTTC. Translation: CASSLAGAGGPYEQYF.

The chain joins TRBV7-9 to TRBJ2-7; 13 nucleotides agree with TRBD2. The CDR3 covers 18 residues. Trimming cost V 5 bases and J 4 bases; bases outside gene matches: 14. CDR1 is SEHNR and CDR2 is FQNEAQ in the germline V gene (reference sequence). For the CDR3, the DNA is TGTGCCAGCAGCCCAGGGGACAGGGGACTAGCGGGAATATACGAGCAGTACTTC. Amino acid sequence: CASSPGDRGLAGIYEQYF. Combining the CDR3 with reference TRBV7-9 and TRBJ2-7 gives the whole variable domain DTGVSQNPRHKITKRGQNVTFRCDPISEHNRLYWYRQTLGQGPEFLTYFQNEAQLEKSRLLSDRFSAERPKGSFSTLEIQRTEQGDSAMYLCASSPGDRGLAGIYEQYFGPGTRLTVT.

This chain connects TRBV5-6 to TRBJ1-4; a weak D match, TRBD1 (5 bases). The V end lost 4 bases, the J end lost 3 bases, and 13 bases lay between the germline ends. This CDR3 has 15 residues. Germline CDR1 SGHDT, CDR2 YYEEEE. The CDR3 coding sequence is TGTGCCAGCAGCGCGGCCCCAGGGCCTAATGAAAAACTGTTTTTT. Protein sequence: CASSAAPGPNEKLFF.

This chain joins TRBV14 and TRBJ2-7; D might be TRBD1 (5 bases). The germline V gene encodes CDR1 SGHDN and CDR2 FVKESK. Trimming stripped 8 bases from V and 2 bases from J, with 10 bases between. This CDR3 is built from 12 residues. The CDR3 here is CASGRVPYEQYF. The CDR3 DNA is TGTGCCAGCGGCAGGGTCCCCTACGAGCAGTACTTC.

V and J are TRBV10-3 and TRBJ2-5; D remains unclear. V was clipped by 0 bases and J by 2 bases, with 7 bases between them. Germline CDR1 and CDR2: ENHRY and SYGVKD. This CDR3 has 14 residues. The CDR3 spells CAISESVAQETQYF. CDR3 bases: TGTGCCATCAGTGAGTCGGTGGCACAAGAGACCCAGTACTTC.

This clone showed up just once. The chain combines TRBV28 with TRBJ2-7; 7 bases are a match to TRBD1. This CDR3 is built from 17 residues. V lost 5 bases and J lost 0; bases outside the gene matches: 13. Germline V gives CDR1 MDHEN, CDR2 SYDVKM. The CDR3 sequence: CASSHFLFDRASYEQYF. The CDR3 region has the DNA TGTGCCAGCAGTCATTTCCTCTTTGACAGGGCCTCCTACGAGCAGTACTTC.

This clone was seen a few times. The V and J genes are TRBV6-2 or TRBV6-3 and TRBJ1-1; D remains ambiguous. CDR1 is MNHEY, CDR2 SVGEGT, per germline. CDR3 size: 13 residues. Between the trimmed V and J ends, which lost 5 bases and 0 bases, there was a span of 7 bases. The CDR3 coding sequence is TGTGCCAGCAGTATCGGGATGAACACTGAAGCTTTCTTT. Amino acids: CASSIGMNTEAFF.